This T cell receptor (beta chain) was captured by sequencing in a study of molecular identifiers for immune sequencing clone quantification. Broader study findings: Highly expanded clones may be undercounted when identical TCR molecules share barcodes.

CDR1 is SGDLS, CDR2 YYNGEE, per germline. Trimming shortened V by 0 bases and J by 6 bases, and 10 bases separated the two germline ends. The CDR3 covers 13 residues. Comment on this clonotype: What it binds is not known. Being one base from a much bigger clone, this may be a read error.

Each CDR3 protein gets one entry after TCRdb re-called the PCR reads with MiXCR. The sample lists about 630,000 distinct CDR3 sequences; about 25% were seen once. The sequence derives from a human donor in good health. Some libraries in this study had Jurkat cell RNA spiked in. Sequencing was done on a sample of naive CD8+ T cells from blood, with Jurkat cell RNA spiked in. The subset was: FACS-sorted CD8+CD4-CCR7+CD45RA+ naive T cells. The V gene is TRBV9, the J gene TRBJ2-7; D gene ambiguous. CDR3 in DNA: TGTGCCAGCAGCGTAGACACTTCTCTCGAGCAGTACTTC. Translation: CASSVDTSLEQYF.